This TCR beta chain was captured in a study of a mutant IDH1 vaccine in newly diagnosed glioma. Study as a whole: There were eight vaccinations for patients, given in weeks 1, 3, 5, 7, 11, 15, 19 and 23. Radiotherapy alone preceded vaccination by 4-6 weeks; alternatively, vaccination started with temozolomide cycles. Antecedent treatment encompassed radiotherapy, temozolomide, or their combination; the majority received both.

Sequenced by immunoSEQ multiplex PCR; TCRdb stores in-frame clones only, minus some. Seen here are 110,000 or so clones, 75% to 90% observed once, and the top ten hold 0.61%. The CDR3 is 16 amino acids. Between the trimmed V and J ends, which lost 0 bases and 6 bases, there was a span of 15 bases. Germline V gene lookup returns CDR1 LNHDA and CDR2 SQIVND (reference sequence). Time point described: week 11, during vaccination. What each vaccine dose contained was 300 ug of mutant IDH1 20-mer peptide, accompanied by topical imiquimod. This clone was recorded once. What it recognizes is unknown. The sequence came from a woman aged 50 to 65 with glioma. The specimen comprised PBMCs, sampled from a glioma patient whose treatment included an IDH1 peptide vaccine. The J gene is TRBJ2-1, the V gene TRBV19; the D is unclear. DNA for the CDR3: TGTGCCAGTAGTATAGATTCTCGGTGGAACCGCAATGAGCAGTTCTTC. It specifies CASSIDSRWNRNEQFF.